This T cell receptor beta chain was sequenced for a study of blood T cell repertoires in COVID-19. In germline, CDR1 is SNHLY, CDR2 FYNNEI. There are 14 residues in the CDR3. The trim removed 4 bases at V and 3 bases at J, leaving 3 bases unmatched. Only in-frame clones appear in the TCRdb table, and some are missing; sequencing was by immunoSEQ multiplex PCR. The table lists 200,000 to 250,000 clones, 90% of them singletons. This clone showed up just once. The rearrangement uses TRBV2 and TRBJ2-3; 8 bases align to TRBD1. Material: PBMCs or T cells enriched from blood (not recorded which). This TCR came from a man between 25 and 39 years old who had been exposed to COVID-19. CDR3 coding DNA: TGTGCCAGCAGTGGACAGGGGATGACAGATACGCAGTATTTT. Its translation: CASSGQGMTDTQYF.